These 15 T cell receptor beta chains were sequenced from one sample in a study of response to subunit inactivated influenza vaccine. TCRdb re-called the RT-PCR reads through MiXCR, storing one row per CDR3 protein. The table has some 540,000 distinct CDR3 sequences, less than 25% seen once. These records were also assigned to another study, of T cells expressing NK-cell markers. This second study says: As the method of synthesis, 5'RACE template switching with UMIs yielded TCR beta cDNA.

Specimen: CD4+ T cells sorted from PBMCs, collected about 12 days after vaccination. These receptors all come from a man aged 50-59 years who received an inactivated influenza vaccine.

The rearrangement uses TRBV24-1 and TRBJ2-1, with 11 positions matching TRBD2. The CDR3 sequence is 15 residues long. CDR1 and CDR2 from the germline V gene are KGHDR and SFDVKD. Trimming took 4 bases from V and 8 from J; bases not matched to a gene: 6. CDR3 sequence reads: CATSDGSGRAYEQFF. The CDR3 DNA reads TGTGCCACCAGTGACGGTAGCGGGAGGGCCTATGAGCAGTTCTTC.

The CDR3 region has the DNA TGTGCCAGCACCCTCGGGTGGGACAGGGGTTCCGAGCAGTACTTC. This encodes CASTLGWDRGSEQYF. This chain uses TRBV7-9 with TRBJ2-7; the match to TRBD1 covers 10 bases. CDR1 is SEHNR and CDR2 is FQNEAQ in the germline V gene (reference sequence). The CDR3 has 15 amino acids. The V segment lost 7 bases and the J segment 6 bases; nucleotides outside the gene matches: 12.

This clonotype came up a few times. This CDR3 reads CASSSSGSRETQYF. As DNA, the CDR3 is TGTGCCAGCAGCTCTAGCGGGAGTAGAGAGACCCAGTACTTC. The chain carries TRBV7-9 and TRBJ2-5; 10 bases match TRBD2. V was pared by 4 bases and J by 4 bases, with 3 bases of the junction left unmatched. Germline loops: CDR1 SEHNR, CDR2 FQNEAQ (reference sequence). The CDR3 sequence is 14 residues long. Looking up the rest from reference TRBV7-9 and TRBJ2-5 gives the full variable domain: DTGVSQNPRHKITKRGQNVTFRCDPISEHNRLYWYRQTLGQGPEFLTYFQNEAQLEKSRLLSDRFSAERPKGSFSTLEIQRTEQGDSAMYLCASSSSGSRETQYFGPGTRLLVL.

The chain joins TRBV7-6 to TRBJ2-1; no reliable D call. Trimming cost V 4 bases and J 0 bases, with 10 bases left between them. Germline CDR1 is SGHVS and CDR2 is FNYEAQ. The CDR3 is 15 residues long. The CDR3 region has the DNA TGTGCCAGCAGCTCAGCTGACGGCTCCTACAATGAGCAGTTCTTC. Protein: CASSSADGSYNEQFF.

There are a few counts of this clonotype. The V call is TRBV12-3 or TRBV12-4, the J call TRBJ1-1; the match to TRBD1 covers 9 bases. Unmatched junction bases numbered 6, after V lost 2 bases and J lost 5 bases. This CDR3 comprises 15 residues. In DNA form, the CDR3 reads TGTGCCAGCAGTTTACAACAGGGGGCGGGTACTGAAGCTTTCTTT. It translates to CASSLQQGAGTEAFF.

V and J are TRBV20-1 and TRBJ2-1; 8 positions agree with TRBD2. From germline, CDR1 is DFQATT and CDR2 SNEGSKA (reference sequence). The junction had 12 bases not matched to a gene; V was cut back by 6 bases and J by 8 bases. This CDR3 spans 14 amino acids. The CDR3 DNA follows: TGCAGTGCCAAAAGAGCGGGAGTGTTATATGAGCAGTTCTTC. Translated, it gives CSAKRAGVLYEQFF.

There are a few counts of this clonotype. The chain recombines TRBV7-2 with TRBJ1-1, with D unresolved. Per germline, CDR1 SGHTA and CDR2 FQGNSA. CDR3 length: 13 residues. The V and J ends lost 4 bases and 7 bases respectively, with 13 bases between them. Written as DNA, the CDR3 is TGTGCCAGCAGCTCGCTGCGCAGGTTTGAAGCTTTCTTT. It translates to CASSSLRRFEAFF.

The chain couples TRBV20-1 to TRBJ2-3; D is perhaps TRBD1 (6 bases). The CDR3 sequence is 14 residues long. The germline gives CDR1 DFQATT, CDR2 SNEGSKA (reference sequence). The ends were cut back, 5 bases at V and 3 bases at J, with 15 bases in the middle. The CDR3 DNA sequence: TGCAGTGCTGTCCTACAGGGTGGAACAGATACGCAGTATTTT. Translated: CSAVLQGGTDTQYF.

The chain recombines TRBV7-9 with TRBJ1-5, with unresolved D. The germline V gene encodes CDR1 SEHNR and CDR2 FQNEAQ (reference sequence). V dropped 8 bases and J dropped 5 bases, with 13 bases sitting between them. This CDR3 contains 13 residues. The CDR3 nucleotides read TGTGCCAGCCCCCAGCAACGCGATCAGCCCCAGCATTTT. Translating it yields CASPQQRDQPQHF.

The chain employs TRBV12-3 or TRBV12-4 and TRBJ2-3; 12 bases agree with TRBD2. This CDR3 contains 17 residues. V dropped 5 bases and J dropped 3; count of bases not matched to a gene: 9. In DNA form, the CDR3 reads TGTGCCAGCAGTCTTAGACTAGCGGGAGTAGGTACAGATACGCAGTATTTT. Translating gives CASSLRLAGVGTDTQYF.

CDR3 DNA sequence: TGTGCCAGCAGCTTAGTGGACAGGGTTGGCAATGAGCAGTTCTTC. It specifies CASSLVDRVGNEQFF. The chain recombines TRBV7-8 with TRBJ2-1; TRBD1 matches at 8 bases. V was clipped by 1 base and J by 6 bases; unmatched bases: 5. The CDR3 consists of 15 residues. From germline, CDR1 is SGHVS and CDR2 FQNEAQ.

The chain couples TRBV20-1 to TRBJ2-7, with D tentatively TRBD1 (5 bases). Germline-derived CDR1 and CDR2 are DFQATT and SNEGSKA (reference sequence). V lost 1 base to trimming and J lost 5 bases, with 15 bases between them. The CDR3 runs 14 residues. CDR3 DNA sequence: TGCAGTGCTAGAGGGACACTTCATATCGACGAGCAGTACTTC. It encodes CSARGTLHIDEQYF.

This clonotype was counted at least ten times. The genes are TRBV5-6 and TRBJ2-5; no firm D call. Germline CDR1 is SGHDT and CDR2 is YYEEEE. CDR3 size: 13 residues. Trimming stripped 1 base from V and 2 bases from J, with 6 bases between. CDR3 sequence reads: CASSLWPQETQYF. Here the CDR3 DNA reads TGTGCCAGCAGCTTGTGGCCGCAAGAGACCCAGTACTTC.

This clonotype was picked up one time. The genes are TRBV28 and TRBJ2-2; D gene uncertain. The length of the CDR3 is 14 residues. The germline CDR1 and CDR2 sequences are MDHEN and SYDVKM. V shed 3 bases and J shed 4 bases, with 9 bases lying between them. The CDR3 bases are TGTGCCAGCAGTTTCGAAGGTAGCACCGGGGAGCTGTTTTTT. Translating gives CASSFEGSTGELFF.

The chain employs TRBV6-1 and TRBJ2-7; D remains unclear. Germline loops: CDR1 MNHNS, CDR2 SASEGT. The CDR3 consists of 15 residues. The ends were cut back, 6 bases at V and 1 base at J, with 16 bases in the middle. Here the CDR3 reads CASRSFQSLSYEQYF. In DNA form, the CDR3 reads TGTGCCAGCAGATCGTTCCAATCTCTTTCCTACGAGCAGTACTTC.